The source of this T cell receptor (beta chain) is a study of T cells in Graves' hyperthyroidism and ophthalmopathy (dated by TCRdb to between 2018 and 2021). Context from the whole study: Peripheral blood samples were taken at initial diagnosis, before any treatment was given. To identify TCR V-J signatures that set the groups apart, the researchers used a discovery cohort of about a hundred patients, made up of roughly 45 with Graves' ophthalmopathy and 55 to 65 with stable Graves' hyperthyroidism. Prospective prediction of ophthalmopathy was tested in an independent validation cohort consisting of some 18 hyperthyroidism patients and 15 or so patients who later progressed to ophthalmopathy. The 100 or so discovery patients were randomly split 7:3 into training and test sets. In addition, the study compared T-cell repertoires in thyroid tissue and in blood from several Graves' hyperthyroidism patients. After blood sampling, hyperthyroidism patients were treated with methimazole at a starting dose of 30 mg daily, and ophthalmopathy patients were treated with high-dose intravenous methylprednisolone. The paper describes TCR Vbeta CDR3 sequencing of 140 or so peripheral blood samples, made up of 43 ophthalmopathy patients, 70 to 80 hyperthyroidism patients and roughly 17 progressor patients. Study-level results and caveats: Sample size was not statistically predetermined, and investigators were not blinded to group allocation. Blood samples also contained most of the expanded thyroid clonotypes (frequency above 0.001), which suggests that blood repertoires may reflect thyroid immune responses. Ophthalmopathy was separated from stable hyperthyroidism by a 13 V-J signature model, with approximately 89% sensitivity and about 84% specificity obtained in cross-validation and 80%/75% obtained in testing. In validation, progression to ophthalmopathy was predicted by the model with 70% to 71% sensitivity and around 76% specificity, a median of roughly 6.4 months before onset.

Graves' hyperthyroidism was defined as stable when no progression to ophthalmopathy occurred over 18 months of follow-up. The hyperthyroidism patients were between 18 and 65 years old and newly diagnosed, with a disease duration of less than 2 months. The study excluded patients with uncontrolled infections, other autoimmune diseases, pregnancy or lactation. Diagnoses were established on the basis of clinical symptoms, serum thyroxine and TRAb, thyroid ultrasound, and orbital computed tomography. PBMCs were separated from under 12 ml of fresh peripheral blood using Ficoll-Paque density gradient centrifugation. Total RNA was extracted with Trizol reagent, and quality was checked on an Agilent 2100 Bioanalyzer. The TCR beta CDR3 regions were amplified from the RNA transcripts. A first-round RT-PCR of the TCR CDR3 used the HTBI primer set with the Qiagen OneStep RT-PCR kit. A second multiplex PCR round built the libraries, followed by size selection and purification. Paired-end sequencing of the libraries was performed with 100 bp reads on an Illumina HiSeq2000. The authors processed their data as follows. SOAPnuke was used to process the raw data, with reads discarded if the reads contained adapters or uncalled bases, had a mean Phred below 15, or lacked an exact constant-primer or identifier match. High-quality paired reads were merged using COPE v1.2.5, and each unique nucleotide sequence was defined as a clonotype. MiTCR v1.1 was used to align clonotypes to the IMGT TRBV, TRBD and TRBJ reference segments. Analysis was restricted to V-J combinations with a frequency above 0.0001, which covered roughly 99% of repertoires. The TCS score was defined as the ratio of F50 (clonal expansion) to E x V (chaos), calculated using BLOSUM62-based TCRdist between CDR3 peptides within each V-J. Welch's t-statistics and random forest reduced 500 to 550 V-J features to 13, which were used in a naive Bayes classifier (R e1071). The public reads were reprocessed in TCRdb via fastp at Q25 and MiXCR, keeping in-frame beta chains. Each CDR3 protein appears once, grouped with its most common genes and DNA. Clone size and V and J calls follow TCRdb, not the original study. The table for this sample lists about 360,000 distinct CDR3 sequences; over 10% of them were counted only once. Together, the top ten hold about 9.1% of the sample.

There are many counts of this clonotype. Its antigen is not yet known. No qualities accompany the bases; no much larger clone lies one base away. Trimming takes 2 bases off V and 6 bases off J; junction bases not matched to a gene: 10. The CDR3 runs 16 residues from the cysteine to the phenylalanine. Only the CDR3 DNA is retained, 48 bases long and in frame from the first base. For CDR1 and CDR2, the germline V gene (reference sequence) lists LGHDT and YNNKEL. This receptor chain uses TRBV3-1 and TRBJ2-7, with 10 bases in between that match TRBD2. The receptor's source is a woman aged 18-35 years with Graves' hyperthyroidism. Specimen: blood. This receptor has the CDR3 CASSQNGLAEWVEQYF. At the DNA level, the sequence is TGTGCCAGCAGCCAAAACGGACTAGCGGAGTGGGTCGAGCAGTACTTC.